This T cell receptor beta chain was recorded in a study of human T cells and chemical hapten exposure. Unique molecular identifiers were linked by the library to individual cDNA molecules. Via MiXCR, TCRdb re-called the RACE reads, giving one row per CDR3 protein. The sample includes more than 35,000 distinct CDR3 sequences, 5.5% to 7.5% of them seen just once. This CDR3 is 15 amino acids long. Germline assignment: CDR1 SGDLS and CDR2 YYNGEE. With 2 bases removed from V and 4 bases from J, the gap between germline ends came to 15 bases. Study-level points and caveats: No change in TCRs above 1 in 1000 frequency was produced by DPC sensitization.

This clonotype was picked up many times. The target antigen is unknown. Time point specified: patch test 1, 2 weeks after DPC sensitization. Treatment noted: therapeutic diphenylcyclopropenone sensitization with weekly scalp DPC. It was from unfractionated whole blood that total RNA was extracted. Ahead of applying each patch test, blood was sampled. The TCR was taken from a woman in her thirties with alopecia areata. Some clones in this sample may be carry-over from other donors' samples. Here the sequenced sample was whole blood, taken in connection with sensitization to the hapten diphenylcyclopropenone (DPC). The J gene is TRBJ2-5, the V gene TRBV9; D possibly corresponds to TRBD1 (7 bases). The CDR3 spells CASSVAGQGGETQYF. For the CDR3, the DNA is TGTGCCAGCAGCGTTGCGGGTCAGGGGGGAGAGACCCAGTACTTC.